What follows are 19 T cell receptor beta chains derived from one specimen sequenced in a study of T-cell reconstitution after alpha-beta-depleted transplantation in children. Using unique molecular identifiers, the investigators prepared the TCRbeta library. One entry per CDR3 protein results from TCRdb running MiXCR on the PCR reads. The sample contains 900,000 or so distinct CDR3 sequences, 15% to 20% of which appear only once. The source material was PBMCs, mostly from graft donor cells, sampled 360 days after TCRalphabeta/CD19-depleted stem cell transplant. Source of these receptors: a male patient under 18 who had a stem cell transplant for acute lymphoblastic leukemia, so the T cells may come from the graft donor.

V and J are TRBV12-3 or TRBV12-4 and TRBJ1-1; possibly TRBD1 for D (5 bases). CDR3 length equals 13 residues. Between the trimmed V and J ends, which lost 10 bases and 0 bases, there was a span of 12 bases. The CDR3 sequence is CATPGPMNTEAFF. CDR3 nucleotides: TGTGCCACCCCGGGACCCATGAACACTGAAGCTTTCTTT.

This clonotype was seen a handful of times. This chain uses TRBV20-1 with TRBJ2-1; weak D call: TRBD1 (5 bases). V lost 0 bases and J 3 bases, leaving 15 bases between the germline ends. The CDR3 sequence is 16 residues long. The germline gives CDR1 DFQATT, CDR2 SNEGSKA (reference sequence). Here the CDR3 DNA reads TGCAGTGCTAGAGACCCCCCACAGGATGTCTACAATGAGCAGTTCTTC. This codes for CSARDPPQDVYNEQFF.

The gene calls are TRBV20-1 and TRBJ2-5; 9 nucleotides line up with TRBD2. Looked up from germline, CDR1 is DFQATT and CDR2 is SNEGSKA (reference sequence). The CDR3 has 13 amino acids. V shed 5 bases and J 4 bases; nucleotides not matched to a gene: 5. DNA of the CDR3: TGCAGTGCTTGCGGGGGGGAAGTAGAGACCCAGTACTTC. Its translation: CSACGGEVETQYF.

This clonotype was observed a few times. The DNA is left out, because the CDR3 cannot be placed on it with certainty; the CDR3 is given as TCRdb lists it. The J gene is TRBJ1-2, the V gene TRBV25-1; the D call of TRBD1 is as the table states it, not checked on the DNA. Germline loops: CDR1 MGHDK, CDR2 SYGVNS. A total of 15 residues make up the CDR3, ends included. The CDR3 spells CASSDPSGQGYGYTF.

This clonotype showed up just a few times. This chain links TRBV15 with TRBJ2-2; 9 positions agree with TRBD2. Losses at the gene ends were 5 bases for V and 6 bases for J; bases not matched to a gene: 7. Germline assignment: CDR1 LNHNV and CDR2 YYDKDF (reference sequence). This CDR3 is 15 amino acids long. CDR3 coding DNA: TGTGCCACCAGCCGTAGCGGGAGTACCCCCGGGGAGCTGTTTTTT. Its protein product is CATSRSGSTPGELFF.

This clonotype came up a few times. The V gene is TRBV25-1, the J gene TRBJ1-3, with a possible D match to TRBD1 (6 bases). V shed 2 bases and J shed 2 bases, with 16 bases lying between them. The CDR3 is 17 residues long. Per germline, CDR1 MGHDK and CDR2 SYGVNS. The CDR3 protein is CASSENWQGNTGNTIYF. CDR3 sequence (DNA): TGTGCCAGCAGTGAAAATTGGCAGGGGAATACTGGAAACACCATATATTTT.

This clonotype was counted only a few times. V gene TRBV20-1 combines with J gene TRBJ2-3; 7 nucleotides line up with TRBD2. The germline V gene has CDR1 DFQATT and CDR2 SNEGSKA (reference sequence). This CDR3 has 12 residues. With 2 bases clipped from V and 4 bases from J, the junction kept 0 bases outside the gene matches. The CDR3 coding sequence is TGCAGTGCTAGACTAGCGGCAGATACGCAGTATTTT. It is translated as CSARLAADTQYF.

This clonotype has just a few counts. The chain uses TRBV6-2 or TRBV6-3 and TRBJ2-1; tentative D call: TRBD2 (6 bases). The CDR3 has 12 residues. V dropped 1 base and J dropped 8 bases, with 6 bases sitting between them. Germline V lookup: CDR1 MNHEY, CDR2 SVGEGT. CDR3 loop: CASSYWGDEQFF. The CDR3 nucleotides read TGTGCCAGCAGTTACTGGGGGGATGAGCAGTTCTTC.

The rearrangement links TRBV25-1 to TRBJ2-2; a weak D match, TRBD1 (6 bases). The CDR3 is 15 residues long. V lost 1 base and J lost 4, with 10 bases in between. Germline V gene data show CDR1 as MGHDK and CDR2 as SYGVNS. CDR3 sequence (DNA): TGTGCCAGCAGTGAATTTAACAGGGCCACCGGGGAGCTGTTTTTT. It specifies CASSEFNRATGELFF.

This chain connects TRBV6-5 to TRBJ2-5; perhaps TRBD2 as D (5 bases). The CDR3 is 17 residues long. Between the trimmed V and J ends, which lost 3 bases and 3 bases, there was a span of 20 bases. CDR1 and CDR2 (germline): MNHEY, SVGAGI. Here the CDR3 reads CASSYTAHSVTKETQYF. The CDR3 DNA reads TGTGCCAGCAGTTATACGGCCCATAGCGTCACAAAAGAGACCCAGTACTTC.

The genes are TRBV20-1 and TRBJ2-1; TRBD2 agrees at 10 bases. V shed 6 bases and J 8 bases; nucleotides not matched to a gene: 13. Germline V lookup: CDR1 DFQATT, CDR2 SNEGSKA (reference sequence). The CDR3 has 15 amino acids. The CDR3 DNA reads TGCAGTGCCGTTAGCGGGAGGAATGGAGCGGATGAGCAGTTCTTC. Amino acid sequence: CSAVSGRNGADEQFF.

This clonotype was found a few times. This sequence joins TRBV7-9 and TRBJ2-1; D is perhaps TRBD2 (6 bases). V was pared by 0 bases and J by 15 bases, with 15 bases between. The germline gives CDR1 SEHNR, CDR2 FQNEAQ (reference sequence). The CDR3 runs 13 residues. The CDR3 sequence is CASSLALAPGGFF. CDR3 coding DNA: TGTGCCAGCAGCTTAGCGCTAGCGCCTGGTGGGTTCTTC. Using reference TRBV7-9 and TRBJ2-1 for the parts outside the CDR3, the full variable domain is DTGVSQNPRHKITKRGQNVTFRCDPISEHNRLYWYRQTLGQGPEFLTYFQNEAQLEKSRLLSDRFSAERPKGSFSTLEIQRTEQGDSAMYLCASSLALAPGGFFGPGTRLTVL.

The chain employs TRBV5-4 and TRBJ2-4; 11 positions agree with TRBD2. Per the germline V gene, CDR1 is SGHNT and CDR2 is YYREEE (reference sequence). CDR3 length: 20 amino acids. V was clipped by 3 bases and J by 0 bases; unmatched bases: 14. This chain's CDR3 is CASSSGHWGLADLAKNIQYF. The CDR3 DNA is TGTGCCAGCAGCTCCGGGCACTGGGGACTAGCGGACCTAGCCAAAAACATTCAGTACTTC.

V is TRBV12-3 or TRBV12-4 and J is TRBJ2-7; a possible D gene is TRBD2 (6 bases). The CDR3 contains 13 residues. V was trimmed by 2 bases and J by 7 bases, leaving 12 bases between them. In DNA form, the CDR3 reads TGTGCCAGCAGTTTATCCAGGGCGGGGGAGCAGTACTTC. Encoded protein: CASSLSRAGEQYF.

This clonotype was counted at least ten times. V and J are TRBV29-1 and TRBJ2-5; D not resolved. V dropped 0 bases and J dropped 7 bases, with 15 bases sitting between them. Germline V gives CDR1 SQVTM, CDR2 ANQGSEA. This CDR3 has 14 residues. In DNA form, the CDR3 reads TGCAGCGTTGAAGAAAGGAAGGGCCTGAGGACCCAGTACTTC. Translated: CSVEERKGLRTQYF.

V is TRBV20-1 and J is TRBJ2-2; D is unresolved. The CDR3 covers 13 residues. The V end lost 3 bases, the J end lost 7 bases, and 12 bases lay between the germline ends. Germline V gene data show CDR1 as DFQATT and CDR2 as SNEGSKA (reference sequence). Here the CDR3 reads CSASSSVDGELFF. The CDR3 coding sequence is TGCAGTGCTAGTTCGAGCGTCGACGGGGAGCTGTTTTTT.

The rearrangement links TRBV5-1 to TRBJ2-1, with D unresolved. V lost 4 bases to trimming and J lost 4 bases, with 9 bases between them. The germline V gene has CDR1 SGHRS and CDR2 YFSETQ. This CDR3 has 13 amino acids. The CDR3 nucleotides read TGCGCCAGCAGCATCAGTAGTTACAATGAGCAGTTCTTC. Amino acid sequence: CASSISSYNEQFF.

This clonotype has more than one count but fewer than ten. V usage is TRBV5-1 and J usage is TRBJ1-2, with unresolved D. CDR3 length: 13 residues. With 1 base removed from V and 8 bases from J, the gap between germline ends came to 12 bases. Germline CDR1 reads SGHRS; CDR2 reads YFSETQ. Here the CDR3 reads CASSLIGNLGYTF. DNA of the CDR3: TGCGCCAGCAGCTTGATCGGGAATTTGGGCTACACCTTC.

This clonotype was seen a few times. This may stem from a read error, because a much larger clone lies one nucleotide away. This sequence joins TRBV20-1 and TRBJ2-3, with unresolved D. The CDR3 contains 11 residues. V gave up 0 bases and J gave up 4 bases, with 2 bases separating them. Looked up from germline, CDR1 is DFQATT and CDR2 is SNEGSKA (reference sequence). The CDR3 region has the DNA TGCAGTGCTAGAGATTCAGATACGCAGTATTTT. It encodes CSARDSDTQYF.